The 22 T cell receptor beta chains presented below share a single source sample, sequenced in a study of shared clonotypes between healthy human individuals. Profiled with immunoSEQ multiplex PCR; TCRdb holds only in-frame clones, not every one. The data show roughly 2.2 million clones, around 92% seen once. The specimen was naive CD4+ T cells from PBMCs. Stated subset: CD45RA+ positively selected. The receptors were gathered from a man aged 18 to 29 in good health. Some clones in this sample may be carry-over from other donors' samples.

The genes are TRBV4-2 and TRBJ1-2, with 7 bases lining up with TRBD1. Germline trimming cut 4 bases from V and 3 bases from J; bases unmatched to any gene: 8. The CDR3 has 15 amino acids. The germline CDR1 and CDR2 sequences are LGHNA and YNFKEQ. CDR3 nucleotide sequence: TGTGCCAGCAGCCCGTCGGACAGGACTCACTATGGCTACACCTTC. Translating gives CASSPSDRTHYGYTF.

This clone has just one count. This sequence joins TRBV4-3 and TRBJ2-1; 11 bases fit TRBD2. The trim removed 6 bases at V and 6 bases at J, leaving 7 bases unmatched. Per the germline V gene, CDR1 is LGHNA and CDR2 is YSLEER. CDR3 length: 15 residues. The CDR3 nucleotides are TGCGCCAGCAGGCGCACTAGCGGGGGAATCAATGAGCAGTTCTTC. Translation: CASRRTSGGINEQFF.

The V and J genes are TRBV10-3 and TRBJ2-1, with 12 nucleotides matching TRBD2. Trimming at V came to 6 bases and at J to 7 bases, leaving 10 bases not matched to a gene. From germline, CDR1 is ENHRY and CDR2 SYGVKD. The CDR3 is 16 amino acids. The CDR3 nucleotides read TGTGCCATCAGGCATACCGGGACTAGCGGGTCTAATGAGCAGTTCTTC. Translation: CAIRHTGTSGSNEQFF.

The chain couples TRBV5-1 to TRBJ1-3, with D tentatively TRBD1 (5 bases). This CDR3 comprises 15 residues. Germline V gives CDR1 SGHRS, CDR2 YFSETQ. V lost 2 bases, J lost 0 bases, and 9 bases lay in between. For the CDR3, the DNA is TGCGCCAGCAGCTTTGGGGACTACTCTGGAAACACCATATATTTT. It encodes CASSFGDYSGNTIYF.

The chain combines TRBV9 with TRBJ2-3; tentatively, D is TRBD2 (7 bases). The CDR3 has 15 residues. V shed 4 bases and J shed 8 bases, with 20 bases lying between them. CDR1 is SGDLS and CDR2 is YYNGEE in the germline V gene. The CDR3 reads CASSPRGGREATQYF. The CDR3 DNA reads as TGTGCCAGCAGCCCGAGGGGGGGCAGGGAAGCTACGCAGTATTTT.

The chain employs TRBV28 and TRBJ1-2, with D unresolved. CDR3 length: 13 amino acids. The germline V and J ends were trimmed by 2 bases and 0 bases, with 4 bases remaining between them. Germline lookup yields CDR1 MDHEN and CDR2 SYDVKM. CDR3 region: CASSLISNYGYTF. The CDR3 nucleotides are TGTGCCAGCAGTTTAATTTCTAACTATGGCTACACCTTC.

The chain employs TRBV5-1 and TRBJ2-7; D might be TRBD1 (5 bases). CDR3 length: 13 amino acids. The germline gives CDR1 SGHRS, CDR2 YFSETQ. The germline V and J ends were trimmed by 6 bases and 2 bases, with 12 bases remaining between them. CDR3 loop: CASIEDSTYEQYF. CDR3 in DNA: TGCGCCAGCATAGAAGACAGCACCTACGAGCAGTACTTC. The full variable domain, in which reference TRBV5-1 and TRBJ2-7 provide the parts outside the CDR3, is KAGVTQTPRYLIKTRGQQVTLSCSPISGHRSVSWYQQTPGQGLQFLFEYFSETQRNKGNFPGRFSGRQFSNSRSEMNVSTLELGDSALYLCASIEDSTYEQYFGPGTRLTVT.

The genes are TRBV18 and TRBJ1-1; possible D gene TRBD1, 6 bases. Germline V gene sequence: CDR1 KGHSH, CDR2 LQKENI. Between the trimmed V and J ends, which lost 2 bases and 4 bases, there was a span of 17 bases. CDR3 length equals 16 residues. The CDR3 DNA is TGTGCCAGCTCACCAAAACAGGGAAGCGTGAGCACTGAAGCTTTCTTT. It translates to CASSPKQGSVSTEAFF.

The V and J genes are TRBV5-8 and TRBJ1-2; D might be TRBD1 (5 bases). CDR1 and CDR2 from the germline V gene are SGHTS and YDEGEE. The CDR3 covers 15 residues. The V end lost 5 bases, the J end lost 2 bases, and 16 bases lay between the germline ends. The CDR3 sequence: CASRNSLRGNYGYTF. DNA of the CDR3: TGTGCCAGCAGAAATAGCCTAAGGGGAAACTATGGCTACACCTTC.

The CDR3 bases are TGTGCCAGCAGTGAAGCCTTAGCGGGAGGGAGGCAGTATTTT. This codes for CASSEALAGGRQYF. This chain joins TRBV2 and TRBJ2-3; 11 nucleotides align to TRBD2. CDR1 and CDR2 (germline): SNHLY, FYNNEI. The CDR3 sequence is 14 residues long. V was pared by 0 bases and J by 11 bases, with 4 bases of the junction left unmatched.

V is TRBV18 and J is TRBJ2-7; D is perhaps TRBD2 (7 bases). The CDR3 sequence is 16 residues long. From germline, CDR1 is KGHSH and CDR2 LQKENI. V lost 5 bases and J 7 bases, leaving 24 bases between the germline ends. The CDR3 here is CASSTLKQGGNGEQYF. CDR3 nucleotide sequence: TGTGCCAGCTCAACACTGAAACAGGGAGGGAACGGGGAGCAGTACTTC.

The chain carries TRBV7-2 and TRBJ2-2; either TRBD1 or TRBD2 may supply D (5 bases each). V lost 2 bases to trimming and J lost 0 bases, with 10 bases between them. The CDR3 covers 16 residues. Looked up from germline, CDR1 is SGHTA and CDR2 is FQGNSA. The CDR3 loop reads CASSLLGVANTGELFF. CDR3 DNA: TGTGCCAGCAGCTTATTGGGGGTCGCGAACACCGGGGAGCTGTTTTTT.

This chain uses TRBV10-3 with TRBJ2-1, with 9 nucleotides matching TRBD1. Germline CDR1 and CDR2: ENHRY and SYGVKD. V shed 3 bases and J 6 bases; nucleotides not matched to a gene: 6. CDR3 size: 15 residues. CDR3 in DNA: TGTGCCATCAGTGATTCCGGGACAGGGTCCAATGAGCAGTTCTTC. Translation gives CAISDSGTGSNEQFF.

The rearrangement joins TRBV7-6 to TRBJ1-5; D is perhaps TRBD1 (6 bases). Germline V gives CDR1 SGHVS, CDR2 FNYEAQ. Trimming took 5 bases from V and 5 from J, leaving 10 bases between them. The CDR3 is 13 residues long. CDR3 DNA sequence: TGTGCCAGCAGCCGGGACACGTATCAGCCCCAGCATTTT. Protein product: CASSRDTYQPQHF. Complete variable domain (other parts from reference TRBV7-6 and TRBJ1-5): GAGVSQSPRYKVTKRGQDVALRCDPISGHVSLYWYRQALGQGPEFLTYFNYEAQQDKSGLPNDRFSAERPEGSISTLTIQRTEQRDSAMYRCASSRDTYQPQHFGDGTRLSIL.

This chain connects TRBV5-5 to TRBJ2-7; D not resolved. This CDR3 has 15 residues. Per the germline V gene, CDR1 is SGHKS and CDR2 is YYEKEE (reference sequence). V lost 5 bases and J lost 1, with 16 bases in between. Here the CDR3 DNA reads TGTGCCAGCAGTCCTGACCCCGCGGCGTCCTACGAGCAGTACTTC. Translated: CASSPDPAASYEQYF.

About this clone itself: Other nucleotide sequences from this sample produce the same CDR3. The J gene is TRBJ2-2, the V gene TRBV6-4; unclear D gene. This CDR3 is 13 amino acids long. Trimming took off 2 bases at V and 2 bases at J, with 3 bases between the two ends. Germline-derived CDR1 and CDR2 are MRHNA and SNTAGT. This CDR3 reads CASSDRNTGELFF. The CDR3 bases are TGTGCCAGCAGTGACAGAAACACCGGGGAGCTGTTTTTT.

The gene calls are TRBV18 and TRBJ2-5; perhaps TRBD1 as D (5 bases). Trimming took off 1 base at V and 2 bases at J, with 8 bases between the two ends. Germline-derived CDR1 and CDR2 are KGHSH and LQKENI. The CDR3 has 14 amino acids. The CDR3 loop reads CASSPQQVQETQYF. The CDR3 DNA reads as TGTGCCAGCTCACCACAACAGGTTCAAGAGACCCAGTACTTC. The complete variable domain, with remaining parts taken from reference TRBV18 and TRBJ2-5, reads NAGVMQNPRHLVRRRGQEARLRCSPMKGHSHVYWYRQLPEEGLKFMVYLQKENIIDESGMPKERFSAEFPKEGPSILRIQQVVRGDSAAYFCASSPQQVQETQYFGPGTRLLVL.

Comments on this clone: One end of the junction does not line up with germline, which may come from a read error. This rearrangement joins TRBV19 to TRBJ2-5, with TRBD2 matching 11 bases. The CDR3 is 16 residues long. The germline gives CDR1 LNHDA, CDR2 SQIVND (reference sequence). The CDR3 DNA reads TGTGCCAGTAGTATTACTAGCGGGAGCTTTATCGAGACTCAGTACTTC. This codes for CASSITSGSFIETQYF.

The genes are TRBV7-8 and TRBJ2-5; tentative D call: TRBD2 (5 bases). Trimming took off 5 bases at V and 4 bases at J, with 17 bases between the two ends. The V gene's germline CDR1 is SGHVS and CDR2 FQNEAQ. The CDR3 has 15 amino acids. Here the CDR3 reads CASSLARRGRETQYF. CDR3 nucleotide sequence: TGTGCCAGCAGCCTTGCACGTAGAGGGAGAGAGACCCAGTACTTC. Full variable domain (missing parts from reference TRBV7-8 and TRBJ2-5): GAGVSQSPRYKVAKRGQDVALRCDPISGHVSLFWYQQALGQGPEFLTYFQNEAQLDKSGLPSDRFFAERPEGSVSTLKIQRTQQEDSAVYLCASSLARRGRETQYFGPGTRLLVL.

The V gene is TRBV5-6, the J gene TRBJ2-2, with 15 bases lining up with TRBD2. Germline V gene lookup returns CDR1 SGHDT and CDR2 YYEEEE. CDR3 length: 19 residues. Germline trimming cut 3 bases from V and 5 bases from J; bases unmatched to any gene: 11. The CDR3 protein is CASSSKGLAGGFETGELFF. CDR3 in DNA: TGTGCCAGCAGCTCTAAGGGACTAGCGGGAGGTTTTGAAACCGGGGAGCTGTTTTTT.

The chain combines TRBV5-1 with TRBJ2-3; no firm D call. This CDR3 has 14 amino acids. CDR1 is SGHRS, CDR2 YFSETQ, per germline. Trimming removed 5 bases from V and 0 bases from J, with 10 bases in between. The CDR3 loop reads CASRVTASTDTQYF. The DNA of the CDR3 is TGCGCCAGCAGAGTGACGGCTAGCACAGATACGCAGTATTTT.

DNA of the CDR3: TGTGCCAGCAGTGTAAACGGGCAAACTAATGAAAAACTGTTTTTT. Its translation: CASSVNGQTNEKLFF. This sequence joins TRBV2 and TRBJ1-4; D gene ambiguous. CDR3 length: 15 residues. V lost 4 bases and J 1 base, leaving 10 bases between the germline ends. In germline, CDR1 is SNHLY, CDR2 FYNNEI.